The sequence of this T cell receptor beta chain was determined in a study of response to subunit inactivated influenza vaccine. Study results and caveats: That few new T cells are recruited by each seasonal influenza vaccination was the authors' suggestion.

In this sample, this clonotype turned up a few times. Its target is not known. The CDR3 extends over 13 amino acids. V was pared by 0 bases and J by 6 bases, with 9 bases between. CDR1 is DFQATT and CDR2 is SNEGSKA in the germline V gene (reference sequence). TCRdb reanalysed the RT-PCR reads using MiXCR and keeps one entry per CDR3 protein. The sample has about 780,000 distinct CDR3 sequences, around a sixth seen once. V gene TRBV20-1 combines with J gene TRBJ2-1, with D unclear. Source: PBMCs from blood, taken 5 days after vaccination. This receptor was taken from a man aged 50 to 59 who received an inactivated influenza vaccine. In nucleotides, the CDR3 is TGCAGTGCTAGAGATCTGGGCGGCAATGAGCAGTTCTTC. Protein product: CSARDLGGNEQFF.